The 27 T cell receptor beta chains listed next were all sequenced from one sample in a study of T cells in Graves' hyperthyroidism and ophthalmopathy. Amplification targeted TCR beta CDR3 regions from RNA transcripts. TCR CDR3 regions were first amplified by RT-PCR with HTBI primers. Using its own MiXCR run on the multiplex PCR reads, TCRdb lists one record per CDR3 protein. The profile covers more than 500,000 distinct CDR3 sequences, with under 60% appearing a single time and 15% to 20% taken by the ten largest. The material sequenced was peripheral blood or thyroid tissue (not recorded which). The source of these receptors is an adult woman with Graves' disease, either hyperthyroidism or ophthalmopathy (not recorded which).

This clonotype was observed at least ten times. The chain combines TRBV19 with TRBJ2-7, with D possibly matching TRBD2 (6 bases). V shed 6 bases and J shed 4 bases, with 13 bases lying between them. The CDR3 consists of 13 residues. Germline CDR1 reads LNHDA; CDR2 reads SQIVND (reference sequence). The CDR3 is CASSRGTPYEQYF. CDR3 nucleotide sequence: TGTGCCAGTAGCCGGGGGACTCCTTACGAGCAGTACTTC.

This clonotype was seen many times. The genes are TRBV13 and TRBJ2-7; D possibly corresponds to TRBD2 (6 bases). The CDR3 has 15 residues. V was pared by 5 bases and J by 3 bases, with 17 bases between. Germline CDR1 is PRHDT and CDR2 is FYEKMQ (reference sequence). DNA for the CDR3: TGTGCCAGCAGCCGTGGAGCTAGCGCTTACTACGAGCAGTACTTC. Translation: CASSRGASAYYEQYF.

This sequence joins TRBV29-1 and TRBJ1-1, with TRBD1 as a possible D gene (5 bases). The CDR3 is 12 residues long. The germline gives CDR1 SQVTM, CDR2 ANQGSEA. The V and J ends lost 4 bases and 7 bases respectively, with 13 bases between them. The chain's CDR3 is CSVVQGLSEAFF. DNA of the CDR3: TGCAGCGTTGTCCAGGGACTTAGTGAAGCTTTCTTT.

This clonotype was observed many times. This chain links TRBV7-9 with TRBJ1-3; D may be TRBD1 (5 bases). The CDR3 runs to 18 residues. Germline loops: CDR1 SEHNR, CDR2 FQNEAQ (reference sequence). V lost 4 bases and J 0 bases, leaving 19 bases between the germline ends. CDR3 bases: TGTGCCAGCAGCTCATTTCGGAACCGGGACTCCTCTGGAAACACCATATATTTT. Its protein product is CASSSFRNRDSSGNTIYF.

This clonotype was recorded once. This sequence joins TRBV5-1 and TRBJ2-7; 9 bases line up with TRBD1. The CDR3 extends over 18 amino acids. CDR1 is SGHRS, CDR2 YFSETQ, per germline. The ends lost 9 bases at V and 0 bases at J; junction bases unmatched: 19. The CDR3 loop is CATRQGGPSGLSSYEQYF. The CDR3 DNA follows: TGCGCCACCCGACAGGGGGGGCCATCGGGACTGAGCTCCTACGAGCAGTACTTC.

This clonotype was seen repeatedly, ten times or more. CDR3 protein: CASSLFDEQYF. In DNA form, the CDR3 reads TGTGCCAGCAGCTTGTTTGACGAGCAGTACTTC. This sequence joins TRBV5-4 and TRBJ2-7; no firm D call. Trimming removed 1 base at V and 5 bases at J, with 4 bases between. This CDR3 is built from 11 residues. Germline V gives CDR1 SGHNT, CDR2 YYREEE (reference sequence).

A few counts support this clonotype. The chain couples TRBV29-1 to TRBJ2-5; D unclear. Germline V gene sequence: CDR1 SQVTM, CDR2 ANQGSEA. The V and J ends lost 3 bases and 5 bases respectively, with 10 bases between them. This CDR3 has 12 amino acids. The CDR3, as DNA: TGCAGCGTTGATGCCTCGCTGGAGACCCAGTACTTC. It encodes CSVDASLETQYF.

At least ten counts were recorded for this clonotype. This chain uses TRBV27 with TRBJ1-1; D might be TRBD1 (6 bases). This CDR3 is built from 14 residues. CDR1 and CDR2 (germline): MNHEY, SMNVEV (reference sequence). Trimming pared 3 bases from V and 5 bases from J, leaving 13 bases between. The CDR3 DNA is TGTGCCAGCAGTTTGATGTCGGGGACAACTGAAGCTTTCTTT. This codes for CASSLMSGTTEAFF.

This clonotype showed up many times. The chain combines TRBV2 with TRBJ1-2; no firm D call. The CDR3 totals 13 residues. Deletions cut 4 bases from V and 7 bases from J, with 13 bases between. CDR1 SNHLY and CDR2 FYNNEI come from the germline V gene. CDR3 nucleotide sequence: TGTGCCAGCAGTGCAGAGGGCGGTCGTGGCTACACCTTC. It specifies CASSAEGGRGYTF.

This clonotype was recorded a few times. The V gene is TRBV7-2, the J gene TRBJ1-4; 7 positions agree with TRBD1. Trimming removed 0 bases from V and 6 bases from J; junction bases left unmatched: 4. Germline CDR1 reads SGHTA; CDR2 reads FQGNSA. This CDR3 has 15 residues. The CDR3 nucleotides are TGTGCCAGCAGCTTAGCCAGGGACAGCTATGAAAAACTGTTTTTT. Amino acids: CASSLARDSYEKLFF.

This clonotype has at least ten counts. The rearrangement links TRBV12-3 or TRBV12-4 to TRBJ1-3, with D uncertain. The CDR3 spans 14 residues. V was shortened by 6 bases and J by 0 bases, with 9 bases between the two germline ends. CDR3 DNA sequence: TGTGCCAGCAGCCAAGGCAACTCTGGAAACACCATATATTTT. This codes for CASSQGNSGNTIYF.

This clonotype showed up many times. This chain connects TRBV20-1 to TRBJ1-5; 7 bases map to TRBD1. Germline CDR1 reads DFQATT; CDR2 reads SNEGSKA (reference sequence). The CDR3 is 12 residues long. V dropped 5 bases and J dropped 4; count of bases not matched to a gene: 2. This CDR3 is CSADRVNQPQHF. In nucleotides, the CDR3 is TGCAGTGCTGACAGGGTAAATCAGCCCCAGCATTTT.

This clonotype was detected ten times or more. The chain has TRBV5-1 and TRBJ2-5, with D perhaps matching TRBD2 (6 bases). V lost 1 base and J 3 bases, leaving 13 bases between the germline ends. This CDR3 is built from 15 residues. The V gene's germline CDR1 is SGHRS and CDR2 YFSETQ. This chain's CDR3 is CASSLNLPSEETQYF. CDR3 nucleotides: TGCGCCAGCAGCTTGAATCTCCCTAGCGAAGAGACCCAGTACTTC. Full variable domain (remainder filled in from reference TRBV5-1 and TRBJ2-5): KAGVTQTPRYLIKTRGQQVTLSCSPISGHRSVSWYQQTPGQGLQFLFEYFSETQRNKGNFPGRFSGRQFSNSRSEMNVSTLELGDSALYLCASSLNLPSEETQYFGPGTRLLVL.

The chain joins TRBV6-5 to TRBJ2-1, with D hard to call. The CDR3 is made up of 13 amino acids. Germline V gene lookup returns CDR1 MNHEY and CDR2 SVGAGI. The V and J ends lost 5 bases and 4 bases respectively, with 9 bases between them. The CDR3 DNA is TGTGCCAGCAGTCGTACAGCGTACAATGAGCAGTTCTTC. Encoded protein: CASSRTAYNEQFF.

CDR3: CASRNYATEAFF. CDR3 coding DNA: TGTGCCAGCAGGAATTACGCCACCGAAGCTTTCTTT. This chain uses TRBV2 with TRBJ1-1; no firm D call. Germline loops: CDR1 SNHLY, CDR2 FYNNEI. Trimming left V 6 bases short and J 8 bases short, with 13 bases between. The CDR3 has 12 residues.

This clonotype was counted many times. The J gene is TRBJ2-7, the V gene TRBV5-6, with 7 bases aligning to TRBD2. Germline V lookup: CDR1 SGHDT, CDR2 YYEEEE. This CDR3 spans 15 amino acids. J gave up 6 bases and V 0 bases, and 9 bases lay outside the gene matches. The CDR3 DNA is TGTGCCAGCAGCTTGGCCGGATCGGGAGGTGGCGAGCAGTACTTC. Encoded protein: CASSLAGSGGGEQYF.

V gene TRBV2 combines with J gene TRBJ2-2; D remains ambiguous. The CDR3 runs 15 residues. The germline V gene encodes CDR1 SNHLY and CDR2 FYNNEI. The V end lost 5 bases, the J end lost 0 bases, and 10 bases lay between the germline ends. The CDR3 spells CASSQFRTNTGELFF. CDR3 sequence (DNA): TGTGCCAGCAGTCAGTTCAGGACGAACACCGGGGAGCTGTTTTTT.

This clonotype was seen repeatedly, ten times or more. The V and J genes are TRBV28 and TRBJ1-1, with no clear D. The CDR3 has 12 residues. Germline loops: CDR1 MDHEN, CDR2 SYDVKM. Trimming removed 6 bases from V and 3 bases from J, with 8 bases in between. The CDR3 region is CASSLADTEAFF. DNA of the CDR3: TGTGCCAGCAGCTTGGCCGACACTGAAGCTTTCTTT.

This chain joins TRBV7-8 and TRBJ1-5; D gene ambiguous. Trimming removed 6 bases at V and 11 bases at J, with 14 bases between. The CDR3 has 12 amino acids. Germline-derived CDR1 and CDR2 are SGHVS and FQNEAQ. Written as DNA, the CDR3 is TGTGCCAGCAGTCGAGACCGGGAGACCCAGCATTTT. Protein product: CASSRDRETQHF.

The gene calls are TRBV28 and TRBJ2-7, with 7 bases fitting TRBD1. The CDR3 consists of 15 residues. Trimming removed 5 bases from V and 0 bases from J; junction bases left unmatched: 7. Germline CDR1 reads MDHEN; CDR2 reads SYDVKM. The CDR3 coding sequence is TGTGCCAGCAGTGGACAGGTTCGATTCTCCTACGAGCAGTACTTC. It specifies CASSGQVRFSYEQYF.

The rearrangement joins TRBV4-1 to TRBJ2-5, with D perhaps matching TRBD2 (6 bases). The CDR3 loop spans 16 amino acids. Per the germline V gene, CDR1 is MGHRA and CDR2 is YSYEKL. V lost 4 bases, J lost 0 bases, and 15 bases lay in between. The CDR3 sequence: CASSRLSGGYQETQYF. The CDR3 nucleotides read TGCGCCAGCAGCCGATTAAGCGGAGGGTACCAAGAGACCCAGTACTTC.

The rearrangement uses TRBV7-8 and TRBJ1-1; a weak D match, TRBD1 (6 bases). CDR1 is SGHVS and CDR2 is FQNEAQ in the germline V gene. The ends were cut back, 7 bases at V and 6 bases at J, with 12 bases in the middle. This CDR3 contains 12 residues. The CDR3 nucleotides read TGTGCCAGCACGCCAGGGGTGGCTGAAGCTTTCTTT. Residues: CASTPGVAEAFF.

The chain joins TRBV6-5 to TRBJ2-2, with 11 bases fitting TRBD2. After removal of 5 bases from V and 2 bases from J, the junction contained 4 bases not matched to a gene. Germline V gives CDR1 MNHEY, CDR2 SVGAGI. This CDR3 spans 16 amino acids. The chain's CDR3 is CASSGGLAENTGELFF. For the CDR3, the DNA is TGTGCCAGCAGTGGGGGACTAGCGGAAAACACCGGGGAGCTGTTTTTT.

The chain has TRBV19 and TRBJ2-7; the match to TRBD2 covers 7 bases. Trimming removed 7 bases from V and 7 bases from J; junction bases left unmatched: 16. Germline V lookup: CDR1 LNHDA, CDR2 SQIVND (reference sequence). CDR3 length: 15 residues. The DNA for the CDR3 is TGTGCCAGTAACCTGGCCGGGGGAGGGTACAATGAGCAGTACTTC. It codes for CASNLAGGGYNEQYF. Supplemented by reference TRBV19 and TRBJ2-7, the full variable domain reads DGGITQSPKYLFRKEGQNVTLSCEQNLNHDAMYWYRQDPGQGLRLIYYSQIVNDFQKGDIAEGYSVSREKKESFPLTVTSAQKNPTAFYLCASNLAGGGYNEQYFGPGTRLTVT.

The chain recombines TRBV27 with TRBJ2-7, with a possible D match to TRBD2 (5 bases). This CDR3 contains 16 residues. V lost 8 bases, J lost 3 bases, and 23 bases lay in between. From germline, CDR1 is MNHEY and CDR2 SMNVEV (reference sequence). The CDR3 loop reads CASHRWTLPSCYEQYF. CDR3 DNA sequence: TGTGCCAGCCACCGCTGGACTCTACCCAGTTGCTACGAGCAGTACTTC.

In its sample, this clonotype was seen a few times. The rearrangement links TRBV28 to TRBJ2-2; 10 nucleotides match TRBD1. CDR1 and CDR2 (germline): MDHEN, SYDVKM. Trimming took 3 bases from V and 7 from J; bases not matched to a gene: 5. The CDR3 is made up of 15 amino acids. The CDR3 coding sequence is TGTGCCAGCAGTTTGGGACAGGGGACGTTCGGGGAGCTGTTTTTT. Translating it yields CASSLGQGTFGELFF.

This clonotype came up many times. The gene calls are TRBV12-3 or TRBV12-4 and TRBJ2-7; maybe TRBD2 (6 bases). Trimming cost V 6 bases and J 0 bases, with 15 bases left between them. This CDR3 is 15 amino acids long. The chain's CDR3 is CASSWGSGSSYEQYF. CDR3 in DNA: TGTGCCAGCAGCTGGGGCTCCGGGAGCTCCTACGAGCAGTACTTC.